The 12 T cell receptor beta chains presented below share a single source sample, sequenced in a study of identical twins. TCRdb re-derived calls from the 5' RACE reads in MiXCR, one entry per CDR3 protein. The sample lists about 810,000 distinct CDR3 sequences, roughly an eighth occurring once. These data were likewise used in another study, on yellow fever vaccine responses in identical twins.

Sequencing input: PBMCs. These TCRs come from a woman aged 18-30 years in good health.

This sequence joins TRBV7-2 and TRBJ2-7, with TRBD2 matching 11 bases. V shed 5 bases, J shed 1 base, and the junction held 4 bases outside the gene matches. The CDR3 extends over 15 amino acids. Germline assignment: CDR1 SGHTA and CDR2 FQGNSA. DNA for the CDR3: TGTGCCAGCAGCGTCCGACTAGCGGGATCCTACGAGCAGTACTTC. Its protein is CASSVRLAGSYEQYF.

The V and J genes are TRBV27 and TRBJ2-2; 9 nucleotides match TRBD2. This CDR3 is 15 amino acids long. V gave up 2 bases and J gave up 6 bases; unmatched junction bases: 4. The germline CDR1 and CDR2 sequences are MNHEY and SMNVEV (reference sequence). DNA of the CDR3: TGTGCCAGCAGTTTACTAACTAGCGGGCCCGGGGAGCTGTTTTTT. Translation gives CASSLLTSGPGELFF.

This clonotype was recorded at least ten times. The chain couples TRBV5-1 to TRBJ2-3; TRBD1 agrees at 9 bases. J gave up 4 bases and V 4 bases, and 4 bases lay outside the gene matches. The CDR3 length is 14 residues. Germline V gives CDR1 SGHRS, CDR2 YFSETQ. The CDR3 DNA follows: TGCGCCAGCAGCACGGGACAGGGTGCAGATACGCAGTATTTT. Protein product: CASSTGQGADTQYF.

This clonotype was detected many times. V gene TRBV6-5 combines with J gene TRBJ2-5; perhaps TRBD1 as D (6 bases). The CDR3 loop spans 15 amino acids. The germline V gene encodes CDR1 MNHEY and CDR2 SVGAGI. The V gene lost 0 bases and the J gene lost 2 bases, with 10 bases spanning the gap. In DNA form, the CDR3 reads TGTGCCAGCAGTTACTCGACAGGCCGGCAAGAGACCCAGTACTTC. Translated: CASSYSTGRQETQYF.

The chain employs TRBV4-1 and TRBJ2-7; D remains ambiguous. There are 15 residues in the CDR3. Germline loops: CDR1 MGHRA, CDR2 YSYEKL. The V gene lost 0 bases and the J gene lost 0 bases, with 9 bases spanning the gap. Here the CDR3 DNA reads TGCGCCAGCAGCCAAGAATATTACAGCTCCTACGAGCAGTACGTC. Translated, it gives CASSQEYYSSYEQYV.

This rearrangement joins TRBV12-3 or TRBV12-4 to TRBJ2-5; D perhaps matches TRBD1 (6 bases). The CDR3 is made up of 16 amino acids. Trimming removed 7 bases at V and 2 bases at J, with 20 bases between. The CDR3 protein is CASTVQGELSQETQYF. The CDR3 region has the DNA TGTGCCAGCACGGTACAGGGCGAGTTATCGCAAGAGACCCAGTACTTC.

In this sample, this clonotype turned up many times. The V and J genes are TRBV12-5 and TRBJ2-1; either TRBD1 or TRBD2 may fit D (7 bases each). The CDR3 contains 13 residues. CDR1 is LGHNT, CDR2 FRNRAP, per germline. V lost 6 bases, J lost 8 bases, and 14 bases lay in between. CDR3 protein: CASGRGGVDEQFF. CDR3 DNA sequence: TGTGCTAGTGGCAGGGGGGGAGTCGATGAGCAGTTCTTC.

Ten or more counts support this clonotype. The chain joins TRBV20-1 to TRBJ2-3; D is perhaps TRBD1 (5 bases). V shed 6 bases and J shed 0 bases, with 7 bases lying between them. The CDR3 contains 12 residues. Germline values: CDR1 DFQATT, CDR2 SNEGSKA (reference sequence). Here the CDR3 DNA reads TGCAGTGCCCAGGGTAGCACAGATACGCAGTATTTT. Encoded protein: CSAQGSTDTQYF.

The table lists this clonotype with a few counts. The chain links TRBV15 to TRBJ2-7, with D possibly being TRBD2 (5 bases). Trimming pared 4 bases from V and 7 bases from J, leaving 14 bases between. Per germline, CDR1 LNHNV and CDR2 YYDKDF (reference sequence). This CDR3 comprises 13 residues. The CDR3 DNA is TGTGCCACCAGCATCGGACCCCGAGGGGAGCAGTACGTC. This encodes CATSIGPRGEQYV.

This clonotype was observed a handful of times. The rearrangement uses TRBV3-1 and TRBJ2-1; no clear D. Germline-derived CDR1 and CDR2 are LGHDT and YNNKEL (reference sequence). V lost 5 bases, J lost 7 bases, and 9 bases lay in between. This CDR3 has 12 amino acids. The CDR3 loop reads CASSEGWNEQFF. The CDR3 DNA sequence: TGTGCCAGCAGCGAAGGGTGGAATGAGCAGTTCTTC.

There are a few counts of this clonotype. The chain recombines TRBV7-8 with TRBJ2-7; TRBD2 aligns across 10 bases. The CDR3 contains 18 residues. The germline V gene has CDR1 SGHVS and CDR2 FQNEAQ. With 4 bases clipped from V and 0 bases from J, the junction kept 12 bases outside the gene matches. The CDR3, as DNA: TGTGCCAGCAGCTACTTTAGGACTAGCGGCCACAGCTCCTACGAGCAGTACTTC. Residues: CASSYFRTSGHSSYEQYF.

The chain links TRBV6-1 to TRBJ2-7, with 7 bases matching TRBD1. CDR3 length: 12 residues. V was clipped by 8 bases and J by 3 bases; unmatched bases: 4. Germline CDR1 is MNHNS and CDR2 is SASEGT. DNA for the CDR3: TGTGCCAGCGAGGGACAGAACTACGAGCAGTACGTC. Its translation: CASEGQNYEQYV.